These 10 T cell receptor beta chains share one sample of origin, sequenced in a study of T-cell memory formation after mild COVID-19. TCRdb recomputed calls from the 5' RACE reads with MiXCR, one row per CDR3 protein. Among 350,000 to 400,000 distinct CDR3 sequences listed, 13% to 15% were seen once. The sample consisted of PBMCs or a T cell subset sorted from them (not recorded which). These receptors all stem from a man aged 18 to 30 who had mild COVID-19 (a few samples of this study predate the infection). Cell type and time point are not known.

This clonotype has only a few counts. CDR3 bases: TGCAGTGCTAGATCTAGCGGGGGGCCCGGGGAGCAGTTCTTC. It specifies CSARSSGGPGEQFF. This chain connects TRBV20-1 to TRBJ2-1; 11 bases line up with TRBD2. The CDR3 length is 14 residues. Trimming at V came to 2 bases and at J to 10 bases, leaving 7 bases not matched to a gene. Looked up from germline, CDR1 is DFQATT and CDR2 is SNEGSKA (reference sequence).

The V call is TRBV25-1, the J call TRBJ1-4; the match to TRBD1 covers 10 bases. Germline values: CDR1 MGHDK, CDR2 SYGVNS. V lost 4 bases, J lost 8 bases, and 1 base stayed unmatched. This CDR3 is built from 13 residues. CDR3 bases: TGTGCCAGCAGTGGGACAGGGGGAGAAAAACTGTTTTTT. It translates to CASSGTGGEKLFF.

V and J are TRBV7-6 and TRBJ1-1; a possible D gene is TRBD1 (6 bases). V gave up 0 bases and J gave up 2 bases, with 10 bases separating them. Germline V gene sequence: CDR1 SGHVS, CDR2 FNYEAQ. CDR3 size: 15 residues. CDR3 DNA sequence: TGTGCCAGCAGCTTAGCGCGGACAGACAACACTGAAGCTTTCTTT. Protein sequence: CASSLARTDNTEAFF.

This clonotype was observed at least ten times. The rearrangement uses TRBV12-3 or TRBV12-4 and TRBJ1-2; D gene uncertain. Trimming removed 6 bases at V and 3 bases at J, with 8 bases between. The CDR3 covers 12 residues. The DNA of the CDR3 is TGTGCCAGCAGCTCAGGAGACTATGGCTACACCTTC. Translating gives CASSSGDYGYTF.

This clonotype was seen a handful of times. The rearrangement uses TRBV3-1 and TRBJ2-7; D ambiguous. Germline CDR1 reads LGHDT; CDR2 reads YNNKEL (reference sequence). Trimming took off 1 base at V and 6 bases at J, with 13 bases between the two ends. The CDR3 length is 14 residues. The CDR3: CASSQVTSMSEQYF. The CDR3 coding sequence is TGTGCCAGCAGCCAAGTCACCTCAATGAGCGAGCAGTACTTC.

This clonotype has at least ten counts. The V and J genes are TRBV18 and TRBJ2-5; D ambiguous. The CDR3 is 16 amino acids. Germline CDR1 reads KGHSH; CDR2 reads LQKENI. V lost 6 bases and J 0 bases, leaving 17 bases between the germline ends. DNA of the CDR3: TGTGCCAGCTCCCCTAATCGGAGAGAGTACCAAGAGACCCAGTACTTC. As protein: CASSPNRREYQETQYF. The full variable domain, with the rest looked up from reference TRBV18 and TRBJ2-5, is NAGVMQNPRHLVRRRGQEARLRCSPMKGHSHVYWYRQLPEEGLKFMVYLQKENIIDESGMPKERFSAEFPKEGPSILRIQQVVRGDSAAYFCASSPNRREYQETQYFGPGTRLLVL.

V gene TRBV6-6 combines with J gene TRBJ2-2, with 15 bases that match TRBD2. Germline values: CDR1 MNHNY, CDR2 SVGAGI (reference sequence). The ends lost 7 bases at V and 5 bases at J; junction bases unmatched: 20. There are 21 residues in the CDR3. CDR3 sequence: CASTPHWRTSGGVRNTGELFF. CDR3 nucleotides: TGTGCCAGCACCCCCCATTGGAGGACTAGCGGGGGGGTCCGAAATACCGGGGAGCTGTTTTTT.

This clonotype was observed a few times. The chain employs TRBV10-3 and TRBJ2-7; 9 nucleotides match TRBD2. J was trimmed by 7 bases and V by 4 bases; bases with no gene match: 11. Germline V gene sequence: CDR1 ENHRY, CDR2 SYGVKD. CDR3 size: 15 residues. The CDR3 region has the DNA TGTGCCATCAGTGTTCGTTTAGCGGGGGCCCGTGAGCAGTACTTC. Encoded protein: CAISVRLAGAREQYF.

This clonotype was detected only a few times. The rearrangement uses TRBV5-5 and TRBJ2-5; a possible D gene is TRBD1 (6 bases). CDR1 and CDR2 (germline): SGHKS, YYEKEE (reference sequence). With 0 bases removed from V and 5 bases from J, the gap between germline ends came to 14 bases. CDR3 size: 15 residues. This chain's CDR3 is CASSLAGQGWETQYF. Here the CDR3 DNA reads TGTGCCAGCAGCTTGGCTGGCCAGGGGTGGGAGACCCAGTACTTC. The whole variable domain, filled in from reference TRBV5-5 and TRBJ2-5, reads DAGVTQSPTHLIKTRGQQVTLRCSPISGHKSVSWYQQVLGQGPQFIFQYYEKEERGRGNFPDRFSARQFPNYSSELNVNALLLGDSALYLCASSLAGQGWETQYFGPGTRLLVL.

This clonotype was picked up a small number of times. This chain uses TRBV7-2 with TRBJ1-5; unclear D gene. Germline V gene lookup returns CDR1 SGHTA and CDR2 FQGNSA. V was cut by 8 bases and J by 9 bases, with 14 bases left in between. This CDR3 is built from 12 residues. The CDR3 spells CASGGNWLPQHF. The CDR3 bases are TGTGCCAGCGGCGGCAATTGGTTGCCCCAGCATTTT.